The 20 T cell receptor beta chains below come from one sample, sequenced in a study of blood T cell repertoires in COVID-19. Some clones are missing from TCRdb's copy, which holds only in-frame ones; the method was immunoSEQ multiplex PCR. The sample yields about 150,000 clones, 75% to 90% seen once. The source material was peripheral blood. The source is a human donor in a cohort sampled during active COVID-19.

In its sample, this clone was seen once. V and J are TRBV7-2 and TRBJ2-1; 11 bases map to TRBD2. Per the germline V gene, CDR1 is SGHTA and CDR2 is FQGNSA. V dropped 5 bases and J dropped 6; count of bases not matched to a gene: 6. CDR3 length equals 15 residues. The CDR3 nucleotides are TGTGCCAGCAGCCAACTAGCGGGGGCGGTCAATGAGCAGTTCTTC. This sequence encodes CASSQLAGAVNEQFF.

This sequence joins TRBV19 and TRBJ2-5; 7 positions agree with TRBD1. CDR3 size: 18 residues. Germline V lookup: CDR1 LNHDA, CDR2 SQIVND (reference sequence). Trimming cost V 4 bases and J 0 bases; bases outside gene matches: 14. The CDR3 reads CASSNPGQTLQNQETQYF. DNA for the CDR3: TGTGCCAGTAGTAACCCGGGACAGACCCTCCAGAACCAAGAGACCCAGTACTTC. Filled out from reference TRBV19 and TRBJ2-5, the complete variable domain reads DGGITQSPKYLFRKEGQNVTLSCEQNLNHDAMYWYRQDPGQGLRLIYYSQIVNDFQKGDIAEGYSVSREKKESFPLTVTSAQKNPTAFYLCASSNPGQTLQNQETQYFGPGTRLLVL.

The CDR3 DNA follows: TGCGCCAGCAGCTCCAAGCGGGGGGGCTCTAACTATGGCTACACCTTC. Amino acids: CASSSKRGGSNYGYTF. The J gene is TRBJ1-2, the V gene TRBV5-1; possible D gene TRBD1, 6 bases. The ends were cut back, 3 bases at V and 0 bases at J, with 15 bases in the middle. CDR1 and CDR2 from the germline V gene are SGHRS and YFSETQ. There are 16 residues in the CDR3. Filled out from reference TRBV5-1 and TRBJ1-2, the complete variable domain reads KAGVTQTPRYLIKTRGQQVTLSCSPISGHRSVSWYQQTPGQGLQFLFEYFSETQRNKGNFPGRFSGRQFSNSRSEMNVSTLELGDSALYLCASSSKRGGSNYGYTFGSGTRLTVV.

This clone occurred once. The V call is TRBV28, the J call TRBJ1-3, with 7 bases fitting TRBD1. The CDR3 contains 17 residues. Germline V gives CDR1 MDHEN, CDR2 SYDVKM. V gave up 5 bases and J gave up 1 base; unmatched junction bases: 11. Here the CDR3 reads CASSPRLEGASGNTIYF. For the CDR3, the DNA is TGTGCCAGCAGTCCCCGCCTCGAGGGGGCTTCTGGAAACACCATATATTTT.

The V gene is TRBV2, the J gene TRBJ1-5; 9 positions match TRBD1. From germline, CDR1 is SNHLY and CDR2 FYNNEI. This CDR3 comprises 13 residues. V lost 7 bases to trimming and J lost 4 bases; unmatched junction nucleotides: 2. CDR3 amino acids: CASMGTGNQPQHF. CDR3 DNA sequence: TGTGCCAGCATGGGGACAGGGAATCAGCCCCAGCATTTT.

The chain employs TRBV6-5 and TRBJ1-5, with D maybe TRBD1 (5 bases). This CDR3 has 14 amino acids. Trimming removed 5 bases from V and 2 bases from J, with 10 bases in between. From germline, CDR1 is MNHEY and CDR2 SVGAGI. The DNA for the CDR3 is TGTGCCAGCAGTCGACCGGGGGGCAATCAGCCCCAGCATTTT. This translates into CASSRPGGNQPQHF.

V gene TRBV6-5 combines with J gene TRBJ2-2; D possibly corresponds to TRBD1 (6 bases). Germline CDR1 MNHEY, CDR2 SVGAGI. The CDR3 contains 15 residues. The V end lost 2 bases, the J end lost 2 bases, and 9 bases lay between the germline ends. The CDR3 loop is CASSYGQPNTGELFF. The CDR3, as DNA: TGTGCCAGCAGTTACGGACAGCCAAACACCGGGGAGCTGTTTTTT.

This clone was observed a handful of times. The chain combines TRBV19 with TRBJ2-7; D gene unclear. Germline loops: CDR1 LNHDA, CDR2 SQIVND (reference sequence). Trimming removed 6 bases at V and 3 bases at J, with 15 bases between. CDR3 size: 14 residues. CDR3 loop: CASSALVDNYEQYF. CDR3 coding DNA: TGTGCCAGTAGCGCTTTAGTCGACAACTACGAGCAGTACTTC.

V and J are TRBV5-1 and TRBJ2-7; TRBD1 is a possible D gene (6 bases). Looked up from germline, CDR1 is SGHRS and CDR2 is YFSETQ. The V gene lost 0 bases and the J gene lost 0 bases, with 10 bases spanning the gap. CDR3 size: 15 residues. The CDR3 loop reads CASSLAGTNSYEQYF. In nucleotides, the CDR3 is TGCGCCAGCAGCTTGGCCGGGACAAACTCCTACGAGCAGTACTTC.

The chain couples TRBV19 to TRBJ2-3; maybe TRBD2 (5 bases). V gave up 8 bases and J gave up 2 bases, with 14 bases separating them. The germline CDR1 and CDR2 sequences are LNHDA and SQIVND (reference sequence). This CDR3 spans 14 amino acids. This CDR3 reads CASADTRFTDTQYF. CDR3 DNA: TGTGCCAGTGCGGATACTAGATTCACAGATACGCAGTATTTT.

This clone has only a few counts. One junction end disagrees with the germline gene, perhaps due to a read error. The rearrangement links TRBV7-7 to TRBJ2-2, with 7 bases lining up with TRBD1. This CDR3 region has 15 residues. CDR1 and CDR2 (germline): SSHAT, FNYEAQ (reference sequence). The CDR3 region has the DNA TGTGCTAGCAGCTCAACAGGGGCGAACACCGGGGAGCTGTTTTTT. Amino acids: CASSSTGANTGELFF.

The chain uses TRBV14 and TRBJ1-2; D might be TRBD1 (6 bases). The CDR3 is made up of 14 amino acids. The germline V gene encodes CDR1 SGHDN and CDR2 FVKESK. V shed 4 bases and J shed 4 bases, with 13 bases lying between them. The CDR3 protein is CASSLGHAVYGYTF. The CDR3 DNA follows: TGTGCCAGCAGCCTGGGACATGCGGTCTATGGCTACACCTTC.

This chain joins TRBV4-2 and TRBJ2-3; TRBD2 aligns across 8 bases. Germline assignment: CDR1 LGHNA and CDR2 YNFKEQ. Trimming removed 4 bases from V and 1 base from J; junction bases left unmatched: 4. This CDR3 has 15 residues. This CDR3 reads CASSLRRGGTDTQYF. For the CDR3, the DNA is TGTGCCAGCAGCCTTAGGCGGGGGGGCACAGATACGCAGTATTTT.

This chain links TRBV6-6 with TRBJ2-5; 8 bases map to TRBD2. The germline CDR1 and CDR2 sequences are MNHNY and SVGAGI (reference sequence). The CDR3 sequence is 14 residues long. The ends lost 6 bases at V and 4 bases at J; junction bases unmatched: 7. The CDR3 DNA reads as TGTGCCAGCAGAGCCACGGGGGGGGGAGAGACCCAGTACTTC. The encoded protein is CASRATGGGETQYF.

This chain connects TRBV3-1 (or the pseudogene TRBV3-2) to TRBJ2-3, with 15 bases lining up with TRBD2. The CDR3 is 19 residues long. V dropped 4 bases and J dropped 3; count of bases not matched to a gene: 11. Germline assignment: CDR1 LGHDT and CDR2 YNNKEL (reference sequence). CDR3 sequence (DNA): TGTGCCAGCAGCCCCCCAACCGGACTAGCGGGGGGGTTAACAGATACGCAGTATTTT. Its protein product is CASSPPTGLAGGLTDTQYF.

The rearrangement links TRBV5-1 to TRBJ2-1; 7 bases match TRBD2. CDR1 is SGHRS and CDR2 is YFSETQ in the germline V gene. The CDR3 loop spans 14 amino acids. V trimming: 9 bases; J trimming: 7 bases; junction bases outside the gene matches: 13. The CDR3: CATSGGRAGNEQFF. The CDR3, as DNA: TGCGCCACCAGTGGGGGGAGGGCCGGAAATGAGCAGTTCTTC.

This clone is a singleton in its sample. The rearrangement links TRBV4-2 to TRBJ1-3; D remains ambiguous. There are 15 residues in the CDR3. Per germline, CDR1 LGHNA and CDR2 YNFKEQ. V gave up 0 bases and J gave up 1 base, with 7 bases separating them. The CDR3 reads CASSQEGSSGNTIYF. CDR3 DNA sequence: TGTGCCAGCAGCCAAGAAGGGAGTTCTGGAAACACCATATATTTT.

V gene TRBV9 combines with J gene TRBJ2-1; a possible D gene is TRBD1 (5 bases). CDR3 length: 14 residues. V lost 4 bases and J 3 bases, leaving 11 bases between the germline ends. The germline V gene has CDR1 SGDLS and CDR2 YYNGEE. CDR3 DNA: TGTGCCAGCAGCTCCAGACAGTACTACAATGAGCAGTTCTTC. This gives the protein CASSSRQYYNEQFF. The full variable domain, completed using reference TRBV9 and TRBJ2-1, is DSGVTQTPKHLITATGQRVTLRCSPRSGDLSVYWYQQSLDQGLQFLIQYYNGEERAKGNILERFSAQQFPDLHSELNLSSLELGDSALYFCASSSRQYYNEQFFGPGTRLTVL.

The V gene is TRBV6-6, the J gene TRBJ1-1; 7 nucleotides match TRBD1. Germline CDR1 and CDR2: MNHNY and SVGAGI (reference sequence). The CDR3 has 12 residues. V shed 5 bases and J 9 bases; nucleotides not matched to a gene: 6. In DNA, the CDR3 is TGTGCCAGCAGTCCGGGACAGTATAAAGCTTTCTTT. It is translated as CASSPGQYKAFF.

This clone has a single count. The chain joins TRBV9 to TRBJ2-1, with 7 nucleotides matching TRBD2. Per the germline V gene, CDR1 is SGDLS and CDR2 is YYNGEE. This CDR3 is built from 15 residues. After removal of 0 bases from V and 6 bases from J, the junction contained 6 bases not matched to a gene. The CDR3 protein is CASSVGEGRVNEQFF. The CDR3 nucleotides are TGTGCCAGCAGCGTAGGGGAGGGTCGGGTCAATGAGCAGTTCTTC.